This T cell receptor (beta chain) was obtained from a study of vaccination and CD4 T cells after COVID-19. Study-wide points: A median about 90% of convalescent patients' SARS-CoV-2-reactive clones emerged only after vaccination. From approximately 21 to 40, the median of SARS-CoV-2-reactive clonotypes rose without reaching significance.

A remark on this clonotype: Its specificity is unknown.

Cultured CD4+ T-cell DNA underwent Oncomine TCR Beta short-read sequencing. TCRdb fed the PCR reads into MiXCR, producing one record per CDR3 protein. The sample has 15,000 to 16,000 distinct CDR3 sequences, around three quarters seen once. Treatment described: roughly ten-day PBMC culture with coronavirus spike peptide pools or control peptides (ViraFEST assay). Material: CD4+ T cells from blood, cultured in vitro. This receptor was obtained from a human donor who had recovered from COVID-19.

Here the CDR3 DNA reads TGTGCCAGCAGCTCCGATAGGGCAGATACGCAGTATTTT. It is translated as CASSSDRADTQYF. The rearrangement links TRBV7-2 to TRBJ2-3; no clear D. V was shortened by 4 bases and J by 4 bases, with 9 bases between the two germline ends. The CDR3 is 13 residues long. The germline CDR1 and CDR2 sequences are SGHTA and FQGNSA.